This note documents a single T cell receptor (beta chain) sequence. No antigen is known for it. This sample was included in a study of a mutant IDH1 vaccine in newly diagnosed glioma. Findings and caveats of the study: Changes in top peripheral clonotypes did not appear linked to pseudoprogression. Of the patients, 85% to 95% had vaccine-induced immune responses.

As to time point: week 47, end of study. Every vaccination contained 300 ug of the mutant IDH1 20-mer peptide and was paired with topical imiquimod. The CDR3 is 15 residues long. Trimming took off 5 bases at V and 0 bases at J, with 11 bases between the two ends. Germline lookup yields CDR1 LNHDA and CDR2 SQIVND (reference sequence). Sequencing used immunoSEQ multiplex PCR; TCRdb keeps in-frame clones, though not all of them. The repertoire includes over 75,000 clones, 75% to 90% of them detected once, and around 5% sits in the top ten. The TCR originated in a man aged 40-49 years with glioma. The specimen was PBMCs, collected from a glioma patient whose treatment included an IDH1 peptide vaccine. V usage is TRBV19 and J usage is TRBJ1-3; D is ambiguous. This CDR3 reads CASSRYGASGNTIYF. The DNA for the CDR3 is TGTGCCAGTAGTCGCTATGGCGCCTCTGGAAACACCATATATTTT. The full variable domain, in which reference TRBV19 and TRBJ1-3 provide the parts outside the CDR3, is DGGITQSPKYLFRKEGQNVTLSCEQNLNHDAMYWYRQDPGQGLRLIYYSQIVNDFQKGDIAEGYSVSREKKESFPLTVTSAQKNPTAFYLCASSRYGASGNTIYFGEGSWLTVV.